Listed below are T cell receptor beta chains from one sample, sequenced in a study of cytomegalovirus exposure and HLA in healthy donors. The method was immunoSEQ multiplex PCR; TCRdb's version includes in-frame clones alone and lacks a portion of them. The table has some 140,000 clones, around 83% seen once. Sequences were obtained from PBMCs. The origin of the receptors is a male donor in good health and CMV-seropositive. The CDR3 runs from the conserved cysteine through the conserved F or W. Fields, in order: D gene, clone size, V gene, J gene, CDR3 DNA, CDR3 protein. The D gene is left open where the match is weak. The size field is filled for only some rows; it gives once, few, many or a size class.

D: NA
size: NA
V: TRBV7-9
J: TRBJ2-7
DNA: TGTTCCTGCGTACGTCCCTACGAGCAGTACTTC
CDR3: CSCVRPYEQYF

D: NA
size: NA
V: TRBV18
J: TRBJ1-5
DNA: TGTGCCAGCTCACCCGGTCGGGATCAGCCCCAGCATTTT
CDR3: CASSPGRDQPQHF

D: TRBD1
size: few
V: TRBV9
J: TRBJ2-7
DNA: TGTGCCAGCAGCCCAGGACAGGGGGTCTCCTACGAGCAGTACTTC
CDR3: CASSPGQGVSYEQYF

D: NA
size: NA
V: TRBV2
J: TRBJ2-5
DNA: TGTGCCACCACCGGGGGTGGAGAGACCCAGTACTTC
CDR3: CATTGGGETQYF

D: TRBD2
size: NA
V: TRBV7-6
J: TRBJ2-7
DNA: TGTGCCAGCAGCGAATCGGGACTAGCGGATTCCTACGAGCAGTACTTC
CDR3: CASSESGLADSYEQYF

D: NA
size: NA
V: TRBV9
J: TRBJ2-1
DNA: TGTGCCAGCAGCGTAGTGGGACACGGTTACAATGAGCAGTTCTTC
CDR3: CASSVVGHGYNEQFF

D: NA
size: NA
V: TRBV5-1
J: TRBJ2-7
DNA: TGCGCCAGCAGCCTAGGGAATGGGGCCCGGGACGAGCAGTACTTC
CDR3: CASSLGNGARDEQYF

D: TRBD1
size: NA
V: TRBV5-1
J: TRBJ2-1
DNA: TGCGCCAGCAGCTTTTGGGCAGGGGGCAATGAGCAGTTCTTC
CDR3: CASSFWAGGNEQFF

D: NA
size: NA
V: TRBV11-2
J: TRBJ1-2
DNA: TGTGCCAGCAGCTTAGAACGTACAACCTATGGCTACACCTTC
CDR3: CASSLERTTYGYTF

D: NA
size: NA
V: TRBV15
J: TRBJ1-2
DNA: TGTGCCACCAGCAGAGAACCCCAGGGTTATGGCTACACCTTC
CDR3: CATSREPQGYGYTF

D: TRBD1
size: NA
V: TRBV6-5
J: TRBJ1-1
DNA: TGTGCCAGCAGCTCTCAGGGGGGCCGGACTGAAGCTTTCTTT
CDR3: CASSSQGGRTEAFF

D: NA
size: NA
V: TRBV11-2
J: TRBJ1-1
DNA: TGTGCCAGCACCCACGTTCGTGGAGGGGCTACTGAAGCTTTCTTT
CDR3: CASTHVRGGATEAFF

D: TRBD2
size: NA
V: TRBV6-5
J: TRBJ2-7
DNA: TGTGCCAGCAGTTACGGCGGGGGGGCGTGGGAGCAGTACTTC
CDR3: CASSYGGGAWEQYF

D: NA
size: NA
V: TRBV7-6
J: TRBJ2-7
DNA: TGTGCCAGCAGCTCCGGTCTAGGGCAGTACTTC
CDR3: CASSSGLGQYF

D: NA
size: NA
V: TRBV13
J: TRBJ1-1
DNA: TGTGCCAGCAGCTTAGGTTCCGGGATCGCTTTCTTT
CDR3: CASSLGSGIAFF

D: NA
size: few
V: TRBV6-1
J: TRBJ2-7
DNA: TGTGCCAGCAGTACCCGAGGTAGCGGACGGAGCGAGCAGTACTTC
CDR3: CASSTRGSGRSEQYF

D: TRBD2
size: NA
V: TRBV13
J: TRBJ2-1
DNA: TGTGCCAGCAGCCTCTTTCCGGGACTAGCGGGGGGCGTGGGGGAGAATGAGCAGTTCTTC
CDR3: CASSLFPGLAGGVGENEQFF

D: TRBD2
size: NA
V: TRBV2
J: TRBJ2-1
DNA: TGTGCCAGCAGTCGGACTAGCGGGTCCTACAATGAGCAGTTCTTC
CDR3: CASSRTSGSYNEQFF

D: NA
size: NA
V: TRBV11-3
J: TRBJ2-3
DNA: TGTGCCAGCAGTGTAGGCGCCCGGGTCACAGATACGCAGTATTTT
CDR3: CASSVGARVTDTQYF

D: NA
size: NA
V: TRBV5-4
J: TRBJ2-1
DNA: TGTGCCAGCAGAGTAACAGGGAGCTCCTACAATGAGCAGTTCTTC
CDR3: CASRVTGSSYNEQFF

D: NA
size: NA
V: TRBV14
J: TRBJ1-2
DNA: TGTGCCAGCAGCCAAGAAGGGCCGGCGGGACCGCTGTATGGCTACACCTTC
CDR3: CASSQEGPAGPLYGYTF

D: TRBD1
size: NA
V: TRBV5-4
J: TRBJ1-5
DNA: TGTGCCAGCAGCTTGAGTCCGGGGCAGGGGGCGGATCAGCCCCAGCATTTT
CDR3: CASSLSPGQGADQPQHF

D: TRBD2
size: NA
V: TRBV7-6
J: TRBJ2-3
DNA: TGTGCCAGCCGGACTAGTTCGACAGATACGCAGTATTTT
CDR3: CASRTSSTDTQYF

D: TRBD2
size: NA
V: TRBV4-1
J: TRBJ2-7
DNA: TGCGCCAGCAGCGCGTGGACTAGCGATCTCTCCTACGAGCAGTACTTC
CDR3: CASSAWTSDLSYEQYF

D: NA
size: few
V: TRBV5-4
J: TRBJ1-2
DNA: TGTGCCAGCAGCCCCGAACAGGGAAGACTCTATGGCTACACCTTC
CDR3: CASSPEQGRLYGYTF

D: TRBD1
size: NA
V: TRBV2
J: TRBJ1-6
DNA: TGTGCCAGCAGGACAGGGAATTCACCCCTCCACTTT
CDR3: CASRTGNSPLHF

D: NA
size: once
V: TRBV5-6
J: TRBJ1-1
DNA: TGTGCCAGCAGCCTGACACCGCCGTACACTGAAGCTTTCTTT
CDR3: CASSLTPPYTEAFF